This T cell receptor beta chain was observed in a study of T cells in Graves' hyperthyroidism and ophthalmopathy (dated by TCRdb to between 2018 and 2020). About the investigation overall: Peripheral blood samples were taken at the time of initial diagnosis, prior to any treatment. To identify TCR V-J signatures that set the groups apart, the researchers used a discovery cohort of more than 95 patients, made up of fewer than 50 with Graves' ophthalmopathy and 57 with stable Graves' hyperthyroidism. An independent validation cohort of about 20 hyperthyroidism patients and about 16 patients who later progressed to ophthalmopathy tested prospective prediction of ophthalmopathy. The 100 discovery patients were randomly split 7:3 into training and test sets. Thyroid tissue and blood T-cell repertoires from roughly 6 Graves' hyperthyroidism patients were also compared in the study. After sampling, hyperthyroidism patients received methimazole starting at 30 mg daily, and ophthalmopathy patients received high-dose intravenous methylprednisolone. TCR Vbeta CDR3 sequencing of some 140 peripheral blood samples (about 45 ophthalmopathy, over 70 hyperthyroidism and roughly 17 progressor patients) is reported in the paper.

Graves' hyperthyroidism was defined as stable when no progression to ophthalmopathy occurred over 18 months of follow-up. The hyperthyroidism patients were between 18 and 65 years old and newly diagnosed, with a disease duration of less than 2 months. Any patient with an uncontrolled infection, another autoimmune disease, pregnancy or lactation was excluded. Diagnoses relied on clinical symptoms, serum thyroxine and TRAb, thyroid ultrasound and orbital computed tomography. Ficoll-Paque density gradient centrifugation was used to isolate PBMCs from 10 ml of fresh peripheral blood. Total RNA was extracted with Trizol reagent, and quality was checked on an Agilent 2100 Bioanalyzer. Broader findings and caveats from the paper: Sample size was not statistically predetermined, and blinding of investigators to group allocation was not performed. Most expanded thyroid clonotypes (frequency above 0.001) were also found in blood, which suggests that blood repertoires may mirror thyroid immune responses. In validation, the model predicted progression to ophthalmopathy a median of about 6.5 months before onset, with roughly 70% sensitivity and 72.22% specificity. A model built on a 13 V-J signature distinguished ophthalmopathy from stable hyperthyroidism, reaching about 88% sensitivity and approximately 81% specificity in cross-validation and 80%/75% in testing.

V loses 3 bases of germline sequence and J loses 5 bases, and the interval between the two ends is 13 bases. Taken from cysteine to phenylalanine, the CDR3 has 14 residues. Solely the CDR3 DNA is kept, with 42 bases framed from the first base. CDR1 SNHLY and CDR2 FYNNEI are derived from the germline V gene. This clonotype appeared many times. The antigen this receptor binds is unknown. No clone much larger than this one lies a single base away; base qualities are absent. The TCR beta CDR3 regions were amplified from RNA transcripts. For the first round of RT-PCR on the TCR CDR3, the HTBI primer set was used together with the Qiagen OneStep RT-PCR kit. The libraries were constructed in a second round of multiplex PCR and then size-selected and purified. Paired-end sequencing of the libraries was performed with 100 bp reads on an Illumina HiSeq2000. On the authors' methods: SOAPnuke was used to process the raw data, removing reads that contained adapters or uncalled bases, had a mean Phred below 15, or lacked an exact match to the constant primer or identifier. COPE v1.2.5 was used to merge the high-quality paired reads, and each unique nucleotide sequence was defined as a clonotype. Clonotypes were aligned to IMGT TRBV, TRBD and TRBJ reference segments using MiTCR v1.1. The analysis included only V-J combinations with a frequency above 0.0001, which together covered about 99% of the repertoires. The TCS score was defined as F50 (clonal expansion) divided by E x V (chaos), with BLOSUM62-based TCRdist calculated between CDR3 peptides within each V-J. Welch's t-statistics and random forest reduced 500 to 650 V-J features to 13, which were used in a naive Bayes classifier (R e1071). In TCRdb, the public reads were trimmed at Q25 with fastp and aligned with MiXCR, with productive beta chains retained. Here each entry gathers all rows of one CDR3 protein and keeps the most common genes and DNA. The V and J calls were not made by the authors but by TCRdb's processing. The sample table shows some 550,000 distinct CDR3 sequences, and less than 25% are seen once. More than 25% of the sample lies in the top ten.

The rearranged chain carries TRBV2 and TRBJ2-5; TRBD2 is possibly the D segment (6 matching bases). The sequenced sample consisted of blood. The receptor was isolated from a man aged 18-30 years with Graves' hyperthyroidism. The CDR3 sequence is CASSDSGVQETQYF. The nucleotides read TGTGCCAGCAGTGATTCGGGGGTTCAGGAGACCCAGTACTTC.